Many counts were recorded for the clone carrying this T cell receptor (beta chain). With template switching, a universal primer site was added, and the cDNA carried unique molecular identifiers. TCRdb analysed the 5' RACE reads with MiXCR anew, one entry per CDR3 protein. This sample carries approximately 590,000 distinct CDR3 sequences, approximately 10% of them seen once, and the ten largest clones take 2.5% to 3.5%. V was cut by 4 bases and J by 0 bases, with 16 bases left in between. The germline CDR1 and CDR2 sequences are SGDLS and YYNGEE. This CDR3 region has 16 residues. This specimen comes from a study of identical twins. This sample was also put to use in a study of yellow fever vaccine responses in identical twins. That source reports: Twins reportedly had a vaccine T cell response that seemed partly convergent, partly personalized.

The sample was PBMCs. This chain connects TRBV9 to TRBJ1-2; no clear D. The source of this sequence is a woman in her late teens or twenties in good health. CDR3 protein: CASSQRGGSSNYGYTF. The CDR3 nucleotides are TGTGCCAGCAGCCAACGTGGCGGTTCGTCTAACTATGGCTACACCTTC.